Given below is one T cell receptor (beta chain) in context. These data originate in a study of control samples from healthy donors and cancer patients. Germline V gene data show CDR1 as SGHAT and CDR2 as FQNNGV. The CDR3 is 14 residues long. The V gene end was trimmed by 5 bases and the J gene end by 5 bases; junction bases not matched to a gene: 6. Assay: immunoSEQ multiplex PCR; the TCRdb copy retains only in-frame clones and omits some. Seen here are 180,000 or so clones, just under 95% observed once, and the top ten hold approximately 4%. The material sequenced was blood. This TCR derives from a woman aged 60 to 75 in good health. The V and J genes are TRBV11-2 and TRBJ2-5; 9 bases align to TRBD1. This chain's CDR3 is CASSRTGEGETQYF. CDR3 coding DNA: TGTGCCAGCAGCCGGACAGGGGAGGGCGAGACCCAGTACTTC.